This T cell receptor beta chain stems from a study of shared clonotypes between healthy human individuals. Regarding the study as a whole: A generally larger estimated richness was seen in naive subsets than in memory subsets.

As concerns this clone: Its target is not known.

Sequencing was performed with immunoSEQ multiplex PCR; in TCRdb, only in-frame clones are kept and a portion is missing. This sample yields about 2.4 million clones, of which 93% are seen a single time; 0.36% belongs to the top ten. Donors had no recently reported acute infections or vaccinations and were HIV-negative. Donors were Caucasian adults residing in Nashville, Tennessee, USA. The CDR3 loop spans 16 amino acids. CDR1 is SNHLY and CDR2 is FYNNEI in the germline V gene. Trimming took 7 bases from V and 0 from J, leaving 18 bases between them. The TCR was taken from a man aged 18 to 30 in good health. Some clones in this sample may be carry-over from other donors' samples. The rearrangement uses TRBV2 and TRBJ1-1; D is possibly TRBD1 (5 bases). The specimen was naive CD4+ T cells from PBMCs. Subset reported: CD45RA+ positively selected. CDR3 in amino acids: CASMGGEGMMNTEAFF. The CDR3 DNA sequence: TGTGCCAGCATGGGAGGGGAGGGAATGATGAACACTGAAGCTTTCTTT.